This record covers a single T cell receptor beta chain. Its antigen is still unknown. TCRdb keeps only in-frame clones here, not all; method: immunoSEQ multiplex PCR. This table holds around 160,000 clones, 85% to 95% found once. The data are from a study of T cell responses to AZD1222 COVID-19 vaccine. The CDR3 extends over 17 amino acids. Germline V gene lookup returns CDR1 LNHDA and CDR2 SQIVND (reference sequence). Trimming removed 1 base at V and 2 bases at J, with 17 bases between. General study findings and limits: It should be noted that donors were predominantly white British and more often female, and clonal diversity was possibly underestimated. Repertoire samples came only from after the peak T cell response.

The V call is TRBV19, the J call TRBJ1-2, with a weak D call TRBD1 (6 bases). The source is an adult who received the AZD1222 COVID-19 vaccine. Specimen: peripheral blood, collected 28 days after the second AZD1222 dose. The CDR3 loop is CASSIVGAISLNYGYTF. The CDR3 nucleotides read TGTGCCAGTAGTATAGTGGGGGCCATTTCCTTAAACTATGGCTACACCTTC. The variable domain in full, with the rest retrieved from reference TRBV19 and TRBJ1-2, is DGGITQSPKYLFRKEGQNVTLSCEQNLNHDAMYWYRQDPGQGLRLIYYSQIVNDFQKGDIAEGYSVSREKKESFPLTVTSAQKNPTAFYLCASSIVGAISLNYGYTFGSGTRLTVV.